This TCR beta chain is drawn from a study of blood T cell repertoires in COVID-19. Study summary: COVID-19 samples, acute and convalescent, were from the United States, Italy and Spain. From T cells, B-cell-depleted T cells, or PBMCs came the material, which was cDNA or gDNA.

The authors' processing: Nucleated cell number was recorded as an estimate derived from reference gene primer amplification. Assay: immunoSEQ multiplex PCR; the TCRdb copy retains only in-frame clones and omits some. For V, J and clone size, that table is used; D and trimming come from the DNA. The sample consists of about 330,000 clones, approximately 88% of them appearing once. Germline V gene sequence: CDR1 SGHDN, CDR2 FVKESK. The J segment lost 5 bases and the V segment lost 2 bases, leaving 13 bases of the junction unmatched. The CDR3 extends over 18 amino acids. The chain couples TRBV14 to TRBJ2-1; 9 bases are a match to TRBD2. What was sequenced was peripheral blood. The clonotype originates from a woman between 50 and 59 years old with active or convalescent COVID-19. The CDR3 spells CASSQLAGPTSLNNEQFF. CDR3 sequence (DNA): TGTGCCAGCAGCCAACTAGCGGGACCTACTAGCCTTAACAATGAGCAGTTCTTC.